These 9 T cell receptor beta chains were all obtained from the same sample, sequenced in a study of molecular identifiers for immune sequencing clone quantification. TCRdb re-called the PCR reads with MiXCR, one entry per CDR3 protein. This repertoire shows about half a million distinct CDR3 sequences, over 20% found once; its top ten account for approximately 0.84%. What was sequenced was naive CD8+ T cells from blood, with Jurkat cell RNA spiked in. Subset here: FACS-sorted CD8+CD4-CCR7+CD45RA+ naive T cells. The receptors were sampled from a human donor in good health. Some libraries in this study had Jurkat cell RNA spiked in.

The chain joins TRBV19 to TRBJ1-5, with D maybe TRBD1 (6 bases). The CDR3 covers 12 residues. Trimming pared 6 bases from V and 7 bases from J, leaving 10 bases between. Germline CDR1 is LNHDA and CDR2 is SQIVND (reference sequence). CDR3 bases: TGTGCCAGTAGCCAGGGGATACAGCCCCAGCATTTT. Protein: CASSQGIQPQHF.

This clonotype appeared many times. The V call is TRBV14, the J call TRBJ2-7; 8 bases are a match to TRBD1. This CDR3 is built from 16 residues. Germline V gene data show CDR1 as SGHDN and CDR2 as FVKESK. V dropped 1 base and J dropped 3; count of bases not matched to a gene: 8. CDR3 sequence (DNA): TGTGCCAGCAGCCAAGTAGCCCGGACAGGGTACTACGAGCAGTACTTC. Its translation is CASSQVARTGYYEQYF.

The chain joins TRBV4-2 to TRBJ2-1; D uncertain. Per the germline V gene, CDR1 is LGHNA and CDR2 is YNFKEQ. CDR3 length: 15 amino acids. Trimming removed 1 base at V and 0 bases at J, with 7 bases between. CDR3: CASSQGLLSYNEQFF. As DNA, the CDR3 is TGTGCCAGCAGCCAAGGTCTCCTCTCCTACAATGAGCAGTTCTTC.

Worth noting for this clonotype: A much larger clone differs from this one at a single base, so this may be a read error. V is TRBV28 and J is TRBJ2-7; unclear D gene. Germline lookup yields CDR1 MDHEN and CDR2 SYDVKM. The length of the CDR3 is 17 residues. In nucleotides, the CDR3 is TGTGCCGGCAGTTCCGGACCTCAGACATTCCTCTCCTACGAGCAGTACTTC. It translates to CAGSSGPQTFLSYEQYF.

The V call is TRBV30, the J call TRBJ2-2; TRBD2 matches 10 bases. CDR1 and CDR2 from the germline V gene are GTSNPN and SVGIG (reference sequence). The V gene end was trimmed by 0 bases and the J gene end by 1 base; junction bases not matched to a gene: 2. The CDR3 loop spans 16 amino acids. CDR3 loop: CAWSVRLAGNTGELFF. CDR3 DNA: TGTGCCTGGAGTGTCAGACTAGCGGGGAACACCGGGGAGCTGTTTTTT.

There are a few counts of this clonotype. J is TRBJ2-1 and V is TRBV29-1, with D possibly matching TRBD1 (6 bases). The CDR3 runs to 13 residues. Trimming took off 7 bases at V and 0 bases at J, with 10 bases between the two ends. Per the germline V gene, CDR1 is SQVTM and CDR2 is ANQGSEA. The CDR3 region has the DNA TGCAGCGCCGGACAGAGCTCCTACAATGAGCAGTTCTTC. It yields the protein CSAGQSSYNEQFF.

Worth noting for this clonotype: One end of the junction varies from germline; a read error may be responsible. This chain uses TRBV24-1 with TRBJ2-6; D is possibly TRBD1 (6 bases). The germline V gene encodes CDR1 KGHDR and CDR2 SFDVKD. The CDR3 length is 16 residues. This CDR3 is CAISDSVRGGANVLTF. CDR3 bases: TGTGCCATCAGTGATTCGGTCAGGGGTGGGGCCAACGTCCTGACTTTC.

The chain carries TRBV30 and TRBJ2-5; the D call may be TRBD1 or TRBD2 (5 bases each). V was pared by 4 bases and J by 2 bases, with 14 bases between. The CDR3 totals 14 residues. Germline CDR1 is GTSNPN and CDR2 is SVGIG (reference sequence). The DNA of the CDR3 is TGTGCCTGGATTCTTAGGGACCTACAAGAGACCCAGTACTTC. Residues: CAWILRDLQETQYF.

This clonotype was seen repeatedly, ten times or more. This chain connects TRBV6-2 or TRBV6-3 to TRBJ2-3, with TRBD2 matching 14 bases. Looked up from germline, CDR1 is MNHEY and CDR2 is SVGEGT. The CDR3 runs to 17 residues. Trimming removed 2 bases from V and 2 bases from J; junction bases left unmatched: 3. In nucleotides, the CDR3 is TGTGCCAGCAGTTACGGGACTAGCGGGGGCAACACAGATACGCAGTATTTT. Residues: CASSYGTSGGNTDTQYF.